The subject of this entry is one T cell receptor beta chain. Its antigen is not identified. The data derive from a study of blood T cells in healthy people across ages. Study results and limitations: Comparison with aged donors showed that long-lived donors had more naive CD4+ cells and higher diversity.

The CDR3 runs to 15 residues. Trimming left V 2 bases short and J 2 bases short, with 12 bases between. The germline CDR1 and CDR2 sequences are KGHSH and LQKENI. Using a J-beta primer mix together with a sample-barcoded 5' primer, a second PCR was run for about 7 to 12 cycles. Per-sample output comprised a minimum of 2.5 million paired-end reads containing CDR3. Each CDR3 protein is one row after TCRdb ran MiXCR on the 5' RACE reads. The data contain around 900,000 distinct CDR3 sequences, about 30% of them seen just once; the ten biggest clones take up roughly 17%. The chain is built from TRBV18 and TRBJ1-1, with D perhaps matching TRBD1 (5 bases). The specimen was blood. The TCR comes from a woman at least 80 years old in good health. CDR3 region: CASSPNAGLNTEAFF. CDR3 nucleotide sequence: TGTGCCAGCTCACCAAATGCAGGGCTAAACACTGAAGCTTTCTTT.